This T cell receptor beta chain was profiled in a study of cytomegalovirus exposure and HLA in healthy donors. Study outcomes and limitations: A later analysis linked a missense DCLRE1C variant to TCR beta V- and J-gene trimming. There were a few CMV-associated chains whose specificity for CMV antigens was confirmed in vitro. Presence/absence analyses treated sequencing depth as roughly uniform across donors.

The PCR employed 60 Vbeta primers together with 13 Jbeta primers. TCRdb's table, derived via immunoSEQ multiplex PCR, lists solely in-frame clones and lacks some. The sample records roughly 200,000 clones, around 83% being singletons. With regard to this clone: The antigen is unknown.

Sequencing was performed on PBMCs. This receptor was obtained from a man between 40 and 49 years old in good health and CMV-seropositive.

The CDR3 protein is CSVEGDTYEQYF. The DNA for the CDR3 is TGCAGCGTTGAAGGGGACACCTACGAGCAGTACTTC. J is TRBJ2-7 and V is TRBV29-1; possible D gene TRBD1, 6 bases. The CDR3 extends over 12 amino acids. Per the germline V gene, CDR1 is SQVTM and CDR2 is ANQGSEA. V was trimmed by 1 base and J by 2 bases, leaving 6 bases between them.